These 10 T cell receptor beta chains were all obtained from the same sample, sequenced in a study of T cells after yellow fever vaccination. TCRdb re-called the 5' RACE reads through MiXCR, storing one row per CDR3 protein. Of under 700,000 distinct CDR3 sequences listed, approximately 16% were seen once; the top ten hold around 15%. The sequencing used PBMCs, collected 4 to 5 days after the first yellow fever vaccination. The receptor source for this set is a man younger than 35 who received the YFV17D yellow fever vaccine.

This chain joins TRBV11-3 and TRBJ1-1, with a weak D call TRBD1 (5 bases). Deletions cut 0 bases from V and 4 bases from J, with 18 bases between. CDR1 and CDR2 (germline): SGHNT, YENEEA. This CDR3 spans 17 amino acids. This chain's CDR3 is CASSLDLDTYRGTEAFF. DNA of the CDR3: TGTGCCAGCAGCTTAGATCTGGACACATACCGTGGCACTGAAGCTTTCTTT.

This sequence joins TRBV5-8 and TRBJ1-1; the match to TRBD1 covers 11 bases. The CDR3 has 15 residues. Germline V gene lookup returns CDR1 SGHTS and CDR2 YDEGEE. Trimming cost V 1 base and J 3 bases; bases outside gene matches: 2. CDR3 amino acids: CASSLSGQGDTEAFF. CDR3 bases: TGTGCCAGCAGCTTGTCGGGACAGGGGGACACTGAAGCTTTCTTT.

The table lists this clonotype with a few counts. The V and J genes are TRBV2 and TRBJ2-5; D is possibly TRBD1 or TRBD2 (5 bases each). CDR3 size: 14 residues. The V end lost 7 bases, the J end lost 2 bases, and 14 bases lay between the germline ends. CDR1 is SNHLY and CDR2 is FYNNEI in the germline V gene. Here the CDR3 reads CASIRDVGQETQYF. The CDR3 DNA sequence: TGTGCCAGCATCAGGGACGTAGGACAAGAGACCCAGTACTTC.

The CDR3 spells CATSDLRSGTMDTQYF. The CDR3 DNA sequence: TGTGCCACCAGTGATTTGCGGTCCGGGACAATGGATACGCAGTATTTT. The chain joins TRBV24-1 to TRBJ2-3; a possible D gene is TRBD1 (6 bases). This CDR3 spans 16 amino acids. Trimming cost V 0 bases and J 6 bases, with 15 bases left between them. Germline V gives CDR1 KGHDR, CDR2 SFDVKD.

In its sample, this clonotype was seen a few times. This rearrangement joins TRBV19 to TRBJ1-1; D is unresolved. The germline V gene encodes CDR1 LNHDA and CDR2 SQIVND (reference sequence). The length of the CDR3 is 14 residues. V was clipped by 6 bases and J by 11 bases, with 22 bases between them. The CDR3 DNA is TGTGCCAGTAGCAAAAGCCGGGAGACCCTGAACGCTTTCTTT. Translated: CASSKSRETLNAFF.

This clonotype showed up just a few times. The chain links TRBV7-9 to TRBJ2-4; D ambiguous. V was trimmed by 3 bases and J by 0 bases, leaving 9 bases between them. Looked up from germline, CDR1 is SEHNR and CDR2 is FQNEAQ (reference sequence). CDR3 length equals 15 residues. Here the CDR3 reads CASSFPLIAKNIQYF. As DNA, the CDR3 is TGTGCCAGCAGCTTTCCGCTTATAGCCAAAAACATTCAGTACTTC.

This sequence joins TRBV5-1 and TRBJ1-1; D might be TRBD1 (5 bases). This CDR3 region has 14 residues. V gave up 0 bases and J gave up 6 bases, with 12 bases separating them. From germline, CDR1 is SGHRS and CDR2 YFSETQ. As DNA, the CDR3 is TGCGCCAGCAGCTTGGATAGGGGACGGTCTGAAGCTTTCTTT. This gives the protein CASSLDRGRSEAFF. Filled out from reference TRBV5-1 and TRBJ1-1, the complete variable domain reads KAGVTQTPRYLIKTRGQQVTLSCSPISGHRSVSWYQQTPGQGLQFLFEYFSETQRNKGNFPGRFSGRQFSNSRSEMNVSTLELGDSALYLCASSLDRGRSEAFFGQGTRLTVV.

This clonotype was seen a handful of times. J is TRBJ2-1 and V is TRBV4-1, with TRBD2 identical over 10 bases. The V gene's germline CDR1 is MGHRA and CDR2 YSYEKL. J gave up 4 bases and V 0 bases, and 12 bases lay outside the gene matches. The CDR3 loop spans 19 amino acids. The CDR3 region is CASSQDLNIAGGGYNEQFF. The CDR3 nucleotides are TGCGCCAGCAGCCAAGATTTAAATATAGCGGGGGGCGGGTACAATGAGCAGTTCTTC.

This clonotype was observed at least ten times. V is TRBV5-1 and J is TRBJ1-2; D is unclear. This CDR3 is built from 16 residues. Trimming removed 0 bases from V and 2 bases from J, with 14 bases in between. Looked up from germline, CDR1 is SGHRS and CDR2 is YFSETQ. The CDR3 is CASSLAQVGPNYGYTF. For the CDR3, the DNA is TGCGCCAGCAGCTTGGCCCAGGTAGGGCCCAACTATGGCTACACCTTC. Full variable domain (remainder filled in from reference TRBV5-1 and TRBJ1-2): KAGVTQTPRYLIKTRGQQVTLSCSPISGHRSVSWYQQTPGQGLQFLFEYFSETQRNKGNFPGRFSGRQFSNSRSEMNVSTLELGDSALYLCASSLAQVGPNYGYTFGSGTRLTVV.

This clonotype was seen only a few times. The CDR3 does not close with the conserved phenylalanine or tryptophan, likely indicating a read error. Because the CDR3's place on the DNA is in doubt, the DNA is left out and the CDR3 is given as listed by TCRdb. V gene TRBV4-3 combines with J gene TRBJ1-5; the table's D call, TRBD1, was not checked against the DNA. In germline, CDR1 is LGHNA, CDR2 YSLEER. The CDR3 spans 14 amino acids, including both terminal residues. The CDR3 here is CASSQDPWVRGQGL.